The T cell receptor beta chain under discussion was sequenced for a study of T cells in Graves' hyperthyroidism and ophthalmopathy. This clonotype was picked up a small number of times. Exclusion followed for patients with uncontrolled infection, other autoimmune disease, pregnancy or lactation. Around 9.8 ml fresh peripheral blood yielded the PBMCs. TCR beta CDR3 regions were amplified from RNA. The study used the HTBI primer set for a first-round RT-PCR of the TCR CDR3. TCRdb processed the multiplex PCR reads anew with MiXCR; each CDR3 protein has one entry. Here the sample spans more than 300,000 distinct CDR3 sequences, 11% to 15% being singletons. The CDR3 loop spans 15 amino acids. V was cut by 0 bases and J by 2 bases, with 11 bases left in between. Germline assignment: CDR1 DFQATT and CDR2 SNEGSKA (reference sequence).

Sequenced material: blood. The V call is TRBV20-1, the J call TRBJ1-5; D ambiguous. This receptor was taken from a woman aged 30 to 39 with Graves' hyperthyroidism. The CDR3 loop is CSARDVNSGNQPQHF. DNA of the CDR3: TGCAGTGCTAGAGATGTCAACTCGGGCAATCAGCCCCAGCATTTT.